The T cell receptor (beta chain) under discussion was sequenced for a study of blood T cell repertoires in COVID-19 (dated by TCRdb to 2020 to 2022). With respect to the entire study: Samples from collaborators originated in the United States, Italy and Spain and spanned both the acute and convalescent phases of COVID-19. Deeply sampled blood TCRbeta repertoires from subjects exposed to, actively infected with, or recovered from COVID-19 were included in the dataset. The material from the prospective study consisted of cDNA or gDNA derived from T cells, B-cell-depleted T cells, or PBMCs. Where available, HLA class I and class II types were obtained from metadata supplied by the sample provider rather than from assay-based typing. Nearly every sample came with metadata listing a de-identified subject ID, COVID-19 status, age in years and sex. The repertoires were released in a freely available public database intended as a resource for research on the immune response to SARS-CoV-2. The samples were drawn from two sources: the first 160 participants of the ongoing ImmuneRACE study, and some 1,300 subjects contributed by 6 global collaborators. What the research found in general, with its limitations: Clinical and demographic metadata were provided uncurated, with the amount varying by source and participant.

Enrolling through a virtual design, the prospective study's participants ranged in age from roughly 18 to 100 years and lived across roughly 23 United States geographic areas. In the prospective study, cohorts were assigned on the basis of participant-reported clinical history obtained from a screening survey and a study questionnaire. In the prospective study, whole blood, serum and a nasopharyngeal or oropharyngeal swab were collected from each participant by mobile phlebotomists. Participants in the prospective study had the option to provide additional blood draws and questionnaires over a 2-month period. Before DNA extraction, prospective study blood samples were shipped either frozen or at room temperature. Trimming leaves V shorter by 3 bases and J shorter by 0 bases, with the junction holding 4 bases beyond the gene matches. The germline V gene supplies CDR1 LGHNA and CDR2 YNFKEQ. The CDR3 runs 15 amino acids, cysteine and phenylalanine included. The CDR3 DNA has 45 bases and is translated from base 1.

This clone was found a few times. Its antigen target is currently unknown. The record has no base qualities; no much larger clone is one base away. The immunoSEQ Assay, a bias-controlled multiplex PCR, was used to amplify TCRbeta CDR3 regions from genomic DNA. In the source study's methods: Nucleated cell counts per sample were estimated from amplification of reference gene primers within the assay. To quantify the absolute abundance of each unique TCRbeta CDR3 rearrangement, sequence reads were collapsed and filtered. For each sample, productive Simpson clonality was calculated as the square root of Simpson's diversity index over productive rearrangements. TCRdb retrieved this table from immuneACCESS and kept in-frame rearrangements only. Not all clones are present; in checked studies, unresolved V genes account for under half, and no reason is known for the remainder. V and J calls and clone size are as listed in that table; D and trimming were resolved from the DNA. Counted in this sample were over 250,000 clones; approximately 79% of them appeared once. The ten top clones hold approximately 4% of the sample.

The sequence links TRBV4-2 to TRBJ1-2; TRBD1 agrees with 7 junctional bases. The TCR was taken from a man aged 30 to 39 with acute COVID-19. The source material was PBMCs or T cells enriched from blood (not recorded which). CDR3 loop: CASSHIQGANYGYTF. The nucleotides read TGTGCCAGCAGCCATATTCAGGGGGCTAACTATGGCTACACCTTC.